This TCR beta chain was recorded in a study of human T cells and chemical hapten exposure. Time point denoted: patch test 3, about 24 weeks after DPC sensitization. Treatment reported: therapeutic diphenylcyclopropenone sensitization with weekly scalp DPC. The authors extracted total RNA from unfractionated whole blood. Looked up from germline, CDR1 is MGHRA and CDR2 is YSYEKL. The CDR3 covers 15 residues. Trimming shortened V by 6 bases and J by 1 base, and 16 bases separated the two germline ends. Using its own MiXCR run on the RACE reads, TCRdb lists one record per CDR3 protein. The data hold roughly 130,000 distinct CDR3 sequences, with about 11% observed a single time.

The sequencing used whole blood, collected in connection with sensitization to the hapten diphenylcyclopropenone (DPC). The chain combines TRBV4-1 with TRBJ2-7, with D tentatively TRBD1 (6 bases). This TCR derives from a woman aged 45-60 years with alopecia areata. Some clones in this sample may be carry-over from other donors' samples. In DNA, the CDR3 is TGCGCCAGCAGACCTACAGGGCGGGCTTCCTACGAGCAGTACTTC. Translation: CASRPTGRASYEQYF.